A single sample is the source of the 8 T cell receptor beta chains below, sequenced in a study of tumor-infiltrating lymphocytes in primary liver carcinoma (dated by TCRdb to 2015 to 2018). The sequencer was an Illumina HiSeq 2500. Starting from 450 to 500 ng total RNA, TCRbeta-specific cDNA was produced by reverse transcription with a constant-region primer and ProtoScript II reverse transcriptase. Three nested multiplex PCR rounds, following a slightly modified ARM-PCR procedure, were used to build the TCRbeta libraries. The first two PCR rounds used multiplex TRBV1-TRBV30 forward primers with a Cbeta reverse primer, each for 10 cycles. TCRdb reprocessing: public reads trimmed at Q25 with fastp, clones called with MiXCR, in-frame beta chains kept. Entries are consolidated by CDR3 protein sequence, retaining the most common genes and DNA. This sample holds nearly 200,000 distinct CDR3 sequences; approximately 64% were observed only once. The ten largest clones add up to 6% to 8.5% of the sample.

Blood RNA was extracted from unsorted whole blood with TRIzol reagent; germline DNA came from the DNeasy Blood & Tissue kit. Input material: peripheral blood. The source is a woman aged 55 to 70 with primary liver carcinoma and hepatitis B virus infection.

The chain couples TRBV18 to TRBJ2-7; 7 bases are a match to TRBD1. Germline CDR1 and CDR2: KGHSH and LQKENI. The V gene end was trimmed by 3 bases and the J gene end by 1 base; junction bases not matched to a gene: 3. This CDR3 is 14 amino acids long. This CDR3 reads CASSPDRISYEQYF. Written as DNA, the CDR3 is TGTGCCAGCTCACCGGACAGGATTTCCTACGAGCAGTACTTC.

Worth noting for this clonotype: A clone one base away is much larger, so this may be a read error. The rearrangement uses TRBV12-3 or TRBV12-4 and TRBJ1-5, with D hard to call. This CDR3 is 12 amino acids long. Trimming took 5 bases from V and 12 from J, leaving 14 bases between them. In DNA, the CDR3 is TGTGCCAGCAGTCGAGCCGATGGGCACCAGCATTTT. This gives the protein CASSRADGHQHF.

On this clonotype: One end of the junction varies from germline; a read error may be responsible. V and J are TRBV10-1 and TRBJ1-5, with 10 nucleotides matching TRBD1. The CDR3 is made up of 13 amino acids. Germline V lookup: CDR1 WNHNN, CDR2 SYGVQD (reference sequence). In DNA, the CDR3 is TGCACCAACCCGGGACAGGGGAATCAGCCCCAGCGTTTT. Its translation is CTNPGQGNQPQRF.

This clonotype was counted a few times. The chain joins TRBV5-1 to TRBJ2-1, with D possibly being TRBD2 (6 bases). Trimming removed 7 bases at V and 0 bases at J, with 11 bases between. The germline V gene encodes CDR1 SGHRS and CDR2 YFSETQ. CDR3 length equals 14 residues. The CDR3 bases are TGCGCCAGCCAACGGGAGAGCTCCTACAATGAGCAGTTCTTC. This encodes CASQRESSYNEQFF.

Points on this clonotype: The CDR3 end shows no conserved phenylalanine or tryptophan, and so a read error is likely. The rearrangement joins TRBV29-1 to TRBJ1-1; 7 bases map to TRBD1. Per the germline V gene, CDR1 is SQVTM and CDR2 is ANQGSEA. After removal of 3 bases from V and 2 bases from J, the junction contained 12 bases not matched to a gene. The CDR3 is 16 amino acids. CDR3 DNA sequence: TGCAGCGTTGACCTTTTGGAGGGACAGAAAAACACTGAAGCTTTCGTT. Residues: CSVDLLEGQKNTEAFV.

This sequence joins TRBV11-2 and TRBJ2-1; TRBD1 agrees at 9 bases. Per the germline V gene, CDR1 is SGHAT and CDR2 is FQNNGV. The J segment lost 7 bases and the V segment lost 5 bases, leaving 3 bases of the junction unmatched. The length of the CDR3 is 13 residues. This CDR3 is CASSPDRGNEQFF. In nucleotides, the CDR3 is TGTGCCAGCAGCCCCGACAGGGGGAATGAGCAGTTCTTC.

Notes on this clonotype: The junction does not match germline at one end; this may be a read error. The chain is built from TRBV29-1 and TRBJ2-5, with D tentatively TRBD1 (7 bases). CDR1 is SQVTM, CDR2 ANQGSEA, per germline. This CDR3 has 13 amino acids. The CDR3 sequence: CSVGDRARETQYF. The CDR3 bases are TGCAGCGTTGGCGACAGGGCTCGGGAGACCCAGTATTTC.

Of note for this clonotype: This may be a read error, as it is one base from a much larger clone. V gene TRBV6-5 combines with J gene TRBJ2-7; possibly TRBD2 for D (6 bases). Trimming took off 5 bases at V and 7 bases at J, with 21 bases between the two ends. In germline, CDR1 is MNHEY, CDR2 SVGAGI. The CDR3 spans 15 residues. The CDR3 loop is CASSRPAGRRWEQYF. The CDR3 DNA reads as TGTGCCAGCAGTAGACCAGCGGGTAGACGATGGGAGCAGTACTTC.